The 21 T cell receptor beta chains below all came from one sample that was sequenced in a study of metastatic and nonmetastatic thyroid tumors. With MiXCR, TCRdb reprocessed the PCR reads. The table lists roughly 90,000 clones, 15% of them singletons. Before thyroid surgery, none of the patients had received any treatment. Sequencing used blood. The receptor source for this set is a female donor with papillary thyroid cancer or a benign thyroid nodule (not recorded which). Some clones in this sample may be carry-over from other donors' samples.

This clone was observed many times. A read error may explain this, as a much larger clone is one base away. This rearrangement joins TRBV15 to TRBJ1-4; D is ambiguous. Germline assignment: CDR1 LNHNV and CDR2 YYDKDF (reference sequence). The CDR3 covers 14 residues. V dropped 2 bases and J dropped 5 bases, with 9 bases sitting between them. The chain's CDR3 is CATSRTASNEKLFF. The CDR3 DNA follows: TGTGCCACCAGCAGAACTGCTTCGAATGAAAAACTGTTTTTT.

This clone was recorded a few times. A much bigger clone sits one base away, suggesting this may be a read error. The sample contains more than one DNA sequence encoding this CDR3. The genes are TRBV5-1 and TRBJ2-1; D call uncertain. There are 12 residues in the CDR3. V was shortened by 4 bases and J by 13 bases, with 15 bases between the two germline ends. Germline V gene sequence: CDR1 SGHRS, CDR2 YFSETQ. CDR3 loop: CASSRSDDSQFF. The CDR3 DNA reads TGCGCCAGCAGCCGGAGTGATGACTCTCAGTTCTTC.

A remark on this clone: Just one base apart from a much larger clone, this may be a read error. The CDR3 coding sequence is TGTGCCAGCAGCTTACAACCGGGACAGAATCTAGCCAAAAACACTCAGTACTTC. Translated: CASSLQPGQNLAKNTQYF. The genes are TRBV11-2 and TRBJ2-4; 7 bases fit TRBD1. Per the germline V gene, CDR1 is SGHAT and CDR2 is FQNNGV. The CDR3 has 18 amino acids.

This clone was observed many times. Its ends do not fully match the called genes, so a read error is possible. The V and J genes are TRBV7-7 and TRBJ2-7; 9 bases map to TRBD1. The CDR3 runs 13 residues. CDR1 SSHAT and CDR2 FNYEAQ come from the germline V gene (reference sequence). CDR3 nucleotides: TGTGCTAGCAGCCGGGACAGGGCCTCCGAGCAGTACTTC. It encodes CASSRDRASEQYF.

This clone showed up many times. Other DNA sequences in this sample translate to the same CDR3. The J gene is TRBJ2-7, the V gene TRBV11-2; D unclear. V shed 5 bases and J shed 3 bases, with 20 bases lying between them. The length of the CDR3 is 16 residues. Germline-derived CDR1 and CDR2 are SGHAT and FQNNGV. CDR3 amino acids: CASSPIMGKRHYEQYF. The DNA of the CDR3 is TGTGCCAGCAGCCCCATCATGGGGAAACGACACTACGAGCAGTACTTC.

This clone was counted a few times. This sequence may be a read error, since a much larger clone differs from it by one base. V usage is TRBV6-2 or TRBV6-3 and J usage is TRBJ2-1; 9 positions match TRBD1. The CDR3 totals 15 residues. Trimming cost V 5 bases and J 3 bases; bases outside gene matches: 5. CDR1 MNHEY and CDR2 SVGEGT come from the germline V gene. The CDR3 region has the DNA TGTGCCAGCAGTCGCCCGGGACAGGGCTACAATGAGCAGTTCTTC. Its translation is CASSRPGQGYNEQFF.

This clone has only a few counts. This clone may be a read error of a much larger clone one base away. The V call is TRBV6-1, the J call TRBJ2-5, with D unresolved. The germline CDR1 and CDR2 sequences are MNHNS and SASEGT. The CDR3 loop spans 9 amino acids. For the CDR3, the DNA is TGTGCCAGCATCGCTACCCATTACTTC. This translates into CASIATHYF.

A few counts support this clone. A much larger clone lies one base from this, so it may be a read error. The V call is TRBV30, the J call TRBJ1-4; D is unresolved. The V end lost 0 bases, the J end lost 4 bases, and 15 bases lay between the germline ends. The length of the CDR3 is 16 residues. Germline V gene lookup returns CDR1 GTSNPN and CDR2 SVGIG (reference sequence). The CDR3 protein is CAWSVDGRVYNEKLFF. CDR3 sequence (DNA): TGTGCCTGGAGTGTCGACGGACGGGTTTATAATGAAAAACTGTTTTTT.

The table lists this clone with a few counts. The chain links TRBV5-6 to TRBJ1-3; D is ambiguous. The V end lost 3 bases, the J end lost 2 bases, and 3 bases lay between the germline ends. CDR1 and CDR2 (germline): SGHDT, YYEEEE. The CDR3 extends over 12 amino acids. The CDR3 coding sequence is TGTGCCAGCAGCTCGGCTGGAAACACCATATATTTT. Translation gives CASSSAGNTIYF.

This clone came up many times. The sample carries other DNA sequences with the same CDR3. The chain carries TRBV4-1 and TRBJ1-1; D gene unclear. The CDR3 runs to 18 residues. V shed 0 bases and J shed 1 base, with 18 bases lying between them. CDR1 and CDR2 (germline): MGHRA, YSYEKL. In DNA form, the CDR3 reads TGCGCCAGCAGCCAAGAAAGCGGAAACCCCGGCGGGAACACTGAAGCTTTCTTT. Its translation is CASSQESGNPGGNTEAFF.

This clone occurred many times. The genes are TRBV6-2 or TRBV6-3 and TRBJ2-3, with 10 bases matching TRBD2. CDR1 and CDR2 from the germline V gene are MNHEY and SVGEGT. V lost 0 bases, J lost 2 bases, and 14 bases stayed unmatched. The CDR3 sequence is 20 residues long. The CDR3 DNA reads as TGTGCCAGCAGTTACTCTCTAGCGGGGGACGACCTACTTTACACAGATACGCAGTATTTT. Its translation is CASSYSLAGDDLLYTDTQYF.

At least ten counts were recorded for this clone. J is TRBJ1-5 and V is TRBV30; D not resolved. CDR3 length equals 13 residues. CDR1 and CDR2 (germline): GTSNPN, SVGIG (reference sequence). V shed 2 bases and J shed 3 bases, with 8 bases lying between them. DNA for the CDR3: TGTGCCTGGAGTCGTACAGACAATCAGCCCCAGCATTTT. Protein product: CAWSRTDNQPQHF.

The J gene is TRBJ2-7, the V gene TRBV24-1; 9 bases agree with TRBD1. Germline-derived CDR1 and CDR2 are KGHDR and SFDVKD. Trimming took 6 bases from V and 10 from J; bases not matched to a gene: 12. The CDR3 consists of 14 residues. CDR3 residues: CATSSGTGLADQYF. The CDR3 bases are TGTGCCACCAGTTCCGGGACAGGGTTGGCCGATCAGTACTTC.

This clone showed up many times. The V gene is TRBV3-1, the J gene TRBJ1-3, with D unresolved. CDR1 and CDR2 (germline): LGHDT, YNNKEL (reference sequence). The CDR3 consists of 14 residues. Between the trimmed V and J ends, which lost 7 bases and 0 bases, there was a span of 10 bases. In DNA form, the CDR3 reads TGTGCCAGCACCCCAATAGACTCTGGAAACACCATATATTTT. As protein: CASTPIDSGNTIYF. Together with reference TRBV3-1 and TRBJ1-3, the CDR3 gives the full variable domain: DTAVSQTPKYLVTQMGNDKSIKCEQNLGHDTMYWYKQDSKKFLKIMFSYNNKELIINETVPNRFSPKSPDKAHLNLHINSLELGDSAVYFCASTPIDSGNTIYFGEGSWLTVV.

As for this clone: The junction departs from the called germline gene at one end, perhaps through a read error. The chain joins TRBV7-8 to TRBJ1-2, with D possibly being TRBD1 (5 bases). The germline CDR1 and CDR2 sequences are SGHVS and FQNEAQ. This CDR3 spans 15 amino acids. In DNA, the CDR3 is TGTGCCAGCATCTTAGCGAGGAGTGGGGCCTATGGCTACACCTTC. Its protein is CASILARSGAYGYTF. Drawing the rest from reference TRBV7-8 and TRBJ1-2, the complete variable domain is GAGVSQSPRYKVAKRGQDVALRCDPISGHVSLFWYQQALGQGPEFLTYFQNEAQLDKSGLPSDRFFAERPEGSVSTLKIQRTQQEDSAVYLCASILARSGAYGYTFGSGTRLTVV.

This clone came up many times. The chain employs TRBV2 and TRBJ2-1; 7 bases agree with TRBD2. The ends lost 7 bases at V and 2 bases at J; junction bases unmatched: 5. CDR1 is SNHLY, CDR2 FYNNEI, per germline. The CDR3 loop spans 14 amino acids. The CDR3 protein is CASKRDYTYNEQFF. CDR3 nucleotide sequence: TGTGCCAGCAAAAGGGACTACACCTACAATGAGCAGTTCTTC.

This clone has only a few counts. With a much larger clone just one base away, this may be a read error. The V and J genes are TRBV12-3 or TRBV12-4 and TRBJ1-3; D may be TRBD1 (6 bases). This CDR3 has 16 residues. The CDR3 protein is CASSSPRGRRGNTIYF. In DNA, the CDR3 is TGTGCCAGCAGTTCCCCTCGGGGGCGACGTGGAAACACCATATACTTT.

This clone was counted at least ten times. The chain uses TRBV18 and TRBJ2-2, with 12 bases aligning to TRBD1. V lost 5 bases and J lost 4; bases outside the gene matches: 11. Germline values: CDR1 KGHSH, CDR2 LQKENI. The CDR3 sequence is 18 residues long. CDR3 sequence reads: CASSSLSPGQGATGELFF. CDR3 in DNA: TGTGCCAGCTCATCCCTTTCCCCGGGACAGGGGGCCACCGGGGAGCTGTTTTTT.

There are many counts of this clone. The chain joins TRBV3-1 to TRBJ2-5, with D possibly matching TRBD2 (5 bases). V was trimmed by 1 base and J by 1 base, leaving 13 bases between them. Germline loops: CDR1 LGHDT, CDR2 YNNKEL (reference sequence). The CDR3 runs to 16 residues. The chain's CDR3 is CASSQGISGVQETQYF. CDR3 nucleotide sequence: TGTGCCAGCAGCCAAGGTATCAGCGGAGTCCAAGAGACCCAGTACTTC.

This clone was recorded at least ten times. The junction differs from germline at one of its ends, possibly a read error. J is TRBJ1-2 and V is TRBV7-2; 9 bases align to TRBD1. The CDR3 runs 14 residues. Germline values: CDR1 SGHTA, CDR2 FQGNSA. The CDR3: CASSKLGTGFFFLF. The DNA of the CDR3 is TGTGCCAGCAGCAAACTTGGGACAGGGTTTTTCTTCCTCTTC.

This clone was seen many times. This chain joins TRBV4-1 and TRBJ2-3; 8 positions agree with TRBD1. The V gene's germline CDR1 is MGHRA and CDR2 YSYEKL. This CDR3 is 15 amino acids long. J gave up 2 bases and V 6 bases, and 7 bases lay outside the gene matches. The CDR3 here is CASSRGQAFTDTQYF. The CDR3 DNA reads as TGCGCCAGCAGTCGGGGACAGGCGTTCACAGATACGCAGTATTTT.